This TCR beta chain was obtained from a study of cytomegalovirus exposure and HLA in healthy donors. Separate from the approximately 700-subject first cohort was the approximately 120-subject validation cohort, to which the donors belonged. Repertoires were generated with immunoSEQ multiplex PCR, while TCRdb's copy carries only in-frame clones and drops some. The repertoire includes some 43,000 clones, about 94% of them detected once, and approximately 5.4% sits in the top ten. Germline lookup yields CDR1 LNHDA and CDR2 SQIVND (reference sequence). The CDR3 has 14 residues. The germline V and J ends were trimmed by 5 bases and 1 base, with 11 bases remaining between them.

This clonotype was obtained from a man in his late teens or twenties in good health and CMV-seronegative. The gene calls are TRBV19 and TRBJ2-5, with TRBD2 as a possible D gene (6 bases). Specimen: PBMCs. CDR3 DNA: TGTGCCAGTAGTTCGAGCGGGTTCCAAGAGACCCAGTACTTC. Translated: CASSSSGFQETQYF.